This TCR beta chain was identified in a study of blood T cell repertoires in COVID-19. Seattle cases were enrolled at active infection and followed longitudinally. As handled by the study authors: Quantification of nucleated cells was approximated via reference gene primer amplification. The protocol was immunoSEQ multiplex PCR, while the TCRdb copy is restricted to in-frame clones and leaves out a portion. V and J calls and clone size are copied from that table; D and trimming were computed from the DNA. The sample has some 300,000 clones; roughly 90% are singletons. The sample was peripheral blood. This TCR came from a woman aged 25 to 45 with COVID-19, enrolled during active disease.

CDR3 loop: CASSPISDGGTEAFF. The CDR3 DNA is TGTGCCAGCAGCCCAATAAGTGACGGGGGAACTGAAGCTTTCTTT. The chain carries TRBV6-2 or TRBV6-3 and TRBJ1-1, with a tentative D call TRBD1 (5 bases). Germline CDR1 and CDR2: MNHEY and SVGEGT. V lost 6 bases, J lost 5 bases, and 19 bases lay in between. The CDR3 extends over 15 amino acids.